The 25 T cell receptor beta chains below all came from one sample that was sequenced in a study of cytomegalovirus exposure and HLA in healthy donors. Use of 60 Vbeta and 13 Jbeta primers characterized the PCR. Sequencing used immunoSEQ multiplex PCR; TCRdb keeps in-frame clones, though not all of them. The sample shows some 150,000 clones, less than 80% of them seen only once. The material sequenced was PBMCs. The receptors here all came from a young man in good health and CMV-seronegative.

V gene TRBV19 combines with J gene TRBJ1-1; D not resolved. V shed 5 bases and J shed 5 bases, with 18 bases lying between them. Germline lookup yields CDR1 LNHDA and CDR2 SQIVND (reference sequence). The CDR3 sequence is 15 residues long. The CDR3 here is CASSPLSGFWTEAFF. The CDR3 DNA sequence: TGTGCCAGTAGTCCTCTTTCGGGGTTTTGGACTGAAGCTTTCTTT.

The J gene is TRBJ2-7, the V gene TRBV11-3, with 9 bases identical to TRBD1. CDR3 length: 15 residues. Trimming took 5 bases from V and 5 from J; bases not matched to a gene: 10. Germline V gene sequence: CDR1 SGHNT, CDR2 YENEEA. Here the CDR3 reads CASSPTGTGINEQYF. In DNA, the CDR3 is TGTGCCAGCAGCCCTACCGGGACAGGGATCAACGAGCAGTACTTC.

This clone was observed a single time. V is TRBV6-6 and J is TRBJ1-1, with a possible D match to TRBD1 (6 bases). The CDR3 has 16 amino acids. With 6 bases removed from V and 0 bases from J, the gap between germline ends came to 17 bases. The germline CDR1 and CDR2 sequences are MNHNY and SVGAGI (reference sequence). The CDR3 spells CASSPTTGTLNTEAFF. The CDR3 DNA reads TGTGCCAGCAGCCCTACCACCGGGACACTGAACACTGAAGCTTTCTTT.

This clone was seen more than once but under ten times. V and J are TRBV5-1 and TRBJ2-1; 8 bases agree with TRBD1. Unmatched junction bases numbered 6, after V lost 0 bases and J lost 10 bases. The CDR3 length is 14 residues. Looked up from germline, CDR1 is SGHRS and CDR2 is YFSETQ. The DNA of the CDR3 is TGCGCCAGCAGCTTGGCCGGACAGGGTAACGAGCAGTTCTTC. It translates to CASSLAGQGNEQFF.

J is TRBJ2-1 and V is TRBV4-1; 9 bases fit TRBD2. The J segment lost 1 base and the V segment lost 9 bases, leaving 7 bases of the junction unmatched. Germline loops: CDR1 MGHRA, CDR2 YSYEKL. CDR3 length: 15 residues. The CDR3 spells CASRTSVGSYNEQFF. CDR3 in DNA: TGCGCCAGTAGGACTAGCGTGGGGTCCTACAATGAGCAGTTCTTC.

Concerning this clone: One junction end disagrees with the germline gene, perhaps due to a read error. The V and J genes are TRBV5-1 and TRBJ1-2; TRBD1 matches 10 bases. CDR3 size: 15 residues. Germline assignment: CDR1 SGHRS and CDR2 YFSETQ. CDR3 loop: CASSSGTGDLYGYPF. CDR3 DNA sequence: TGCGCCAGCAGCTCCGGGACAGGGGACCTTTATGGCTACCCCTTC.

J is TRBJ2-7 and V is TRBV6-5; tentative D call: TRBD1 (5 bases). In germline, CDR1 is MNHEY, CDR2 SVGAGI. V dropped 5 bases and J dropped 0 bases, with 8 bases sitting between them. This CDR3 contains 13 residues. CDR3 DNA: TGTGCCAGCAGTCCCAGGGTCTCCTACGAGCAGTACTTC. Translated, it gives CASSPRVSYEQYF.

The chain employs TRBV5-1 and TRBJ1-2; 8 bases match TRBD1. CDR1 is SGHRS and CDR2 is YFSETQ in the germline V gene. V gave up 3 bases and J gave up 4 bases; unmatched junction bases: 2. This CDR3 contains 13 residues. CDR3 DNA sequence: TGCGCCAGCAGCTCTACAGGGGGCTATGGCTACACCTTC. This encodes CASSSTGGYGYTF.

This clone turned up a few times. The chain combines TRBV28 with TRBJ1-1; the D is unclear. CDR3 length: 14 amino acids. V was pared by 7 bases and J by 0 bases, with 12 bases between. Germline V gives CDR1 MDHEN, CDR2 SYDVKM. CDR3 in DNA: TGTGCCAGCACCCTTCTACGCATGAACACTGAAGCTTTCTTT. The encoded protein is CASTLLRMNTEAFF.

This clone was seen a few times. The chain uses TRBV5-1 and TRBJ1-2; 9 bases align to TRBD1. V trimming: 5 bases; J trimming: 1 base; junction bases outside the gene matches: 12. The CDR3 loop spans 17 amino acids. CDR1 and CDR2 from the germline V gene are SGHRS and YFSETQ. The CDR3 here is CASRQAGQGPLNYGYTF. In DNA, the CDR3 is TGCGCCAGCAGACAGGCGGGACAGGGACCTCTTAACTATGGCTACACCTTC.

CDR3 in DNA: TGTGCCAGCAGTATAGGGGAGGTTGCTGAAGCTTTCTTT. Translation: CASSIGEVAEAFF. The rearrangement uses TRBV6-5 and TRBJ1-1, with D possibly being TRBD1 (5 bases). This CDR3 spans 13 amino acids. The V and J ends lost 5 bases and 6 bases respectively, with 13 bases between them. Germline V lookup: CDR1 MNHEY, CDR2 SVGAGI.

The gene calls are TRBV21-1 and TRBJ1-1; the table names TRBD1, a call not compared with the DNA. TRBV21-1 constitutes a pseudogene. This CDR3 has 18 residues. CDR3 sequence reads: CASSKRQATRRMNTEAFF. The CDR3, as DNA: TGTGCCAGCAGCAAAAGACAGGCCACAAGGCGAATGAACACTGAAGCTTTCTTT.

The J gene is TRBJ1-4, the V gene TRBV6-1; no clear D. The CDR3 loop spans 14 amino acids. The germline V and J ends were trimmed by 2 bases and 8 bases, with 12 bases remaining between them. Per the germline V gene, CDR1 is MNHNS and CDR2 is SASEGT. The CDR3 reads CASSEMGWREKLFF. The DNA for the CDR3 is TGTGCCAGCAGTGAAATGGGGTGGAGGGAAAAACTGTTTTTT.

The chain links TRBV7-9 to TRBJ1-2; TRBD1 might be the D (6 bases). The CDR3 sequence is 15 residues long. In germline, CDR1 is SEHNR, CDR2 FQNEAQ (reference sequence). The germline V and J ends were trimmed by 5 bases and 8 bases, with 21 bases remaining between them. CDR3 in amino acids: CASSISNRTALGYTF. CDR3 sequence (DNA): TGTGCCAGCAGCATTTCAAACCGGACAGCGCTAGGCTACACCTTC.

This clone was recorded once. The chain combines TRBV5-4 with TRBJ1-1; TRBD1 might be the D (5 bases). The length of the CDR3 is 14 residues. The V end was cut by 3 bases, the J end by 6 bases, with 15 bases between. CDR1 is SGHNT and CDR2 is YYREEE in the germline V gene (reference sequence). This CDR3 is CASSSGLTGAEAFF. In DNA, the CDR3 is TGTGCCAGCAGCTCCGGATTAACAGGCGCTGAAGCTTTCTTT.

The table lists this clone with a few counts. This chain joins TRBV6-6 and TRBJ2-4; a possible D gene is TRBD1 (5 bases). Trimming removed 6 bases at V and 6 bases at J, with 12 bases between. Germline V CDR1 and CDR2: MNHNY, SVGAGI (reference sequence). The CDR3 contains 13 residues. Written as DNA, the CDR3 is TGTGCCAGCAGCAGGGTCTGGGGAAACATTCAGTACTTC. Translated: CASSRVWGNIQYF.

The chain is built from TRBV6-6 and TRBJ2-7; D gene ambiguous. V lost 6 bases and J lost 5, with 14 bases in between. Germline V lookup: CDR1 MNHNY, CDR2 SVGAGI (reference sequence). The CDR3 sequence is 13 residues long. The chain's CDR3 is CASSPPQLHEQYF. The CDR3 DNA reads TGTGCCAGCAGCCCCCCACAGCTCCACGAGCAGTACTTC.

CDR3: CASSMRAHQETQYF. Written as DNA, the CDR3 is TGTGCCAGTAGTATGAGGGCTCACCAAGAGACCCAGTACTTC. The gene calls are TRBV19 and TRBJ2-5, with a tentative D call TRBD2 (5 bases). This CDR3 has 14 amino acids. The ends were cut back, 3 bases at V and 0 bases at J, with 8 bases in the middle. In germline, CDR1 is LNHDA, CDR2 SQIVND (reference sequence).

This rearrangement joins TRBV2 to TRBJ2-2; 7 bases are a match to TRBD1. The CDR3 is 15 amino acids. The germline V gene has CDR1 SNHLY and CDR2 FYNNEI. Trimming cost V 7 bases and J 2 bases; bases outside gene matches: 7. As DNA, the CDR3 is TGTGCCAGCAAAGCCGGGACAGTAAACACCGGGGAGCTGTTTTTT. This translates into CASKAGTVNTGELFF.

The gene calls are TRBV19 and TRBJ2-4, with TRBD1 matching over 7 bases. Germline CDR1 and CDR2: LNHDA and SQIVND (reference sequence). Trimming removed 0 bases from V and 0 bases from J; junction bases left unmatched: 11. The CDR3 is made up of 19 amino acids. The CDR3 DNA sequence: TGTGCCAGTAGTATAGAAGCCGGGACAGCGGCCCTAGCCAAAAACATTCAGTACTTC. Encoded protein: CASSIEAGTAALAKNIQYF.

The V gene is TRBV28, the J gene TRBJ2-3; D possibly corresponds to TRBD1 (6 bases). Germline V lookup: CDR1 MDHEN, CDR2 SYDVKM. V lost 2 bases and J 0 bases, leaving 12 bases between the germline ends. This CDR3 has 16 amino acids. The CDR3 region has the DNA TGTGCCAGCAGTTTAACTGCAGGGGTTAGCACAGATACGCAGTATTTT. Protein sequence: CASSLTAGVSTDTQYF.

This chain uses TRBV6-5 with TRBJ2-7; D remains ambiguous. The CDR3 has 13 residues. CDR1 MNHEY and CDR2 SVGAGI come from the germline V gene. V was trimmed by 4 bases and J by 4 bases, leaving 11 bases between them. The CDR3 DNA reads TGTGCCAGCAGTTTGGGCACCTCATACGAGCAGTACTTC. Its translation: CASSLGTSYEQYF.

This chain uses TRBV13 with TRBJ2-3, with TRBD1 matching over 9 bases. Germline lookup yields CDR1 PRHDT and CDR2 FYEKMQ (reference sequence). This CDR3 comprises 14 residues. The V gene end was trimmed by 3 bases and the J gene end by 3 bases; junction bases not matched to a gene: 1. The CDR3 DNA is TGTGCCAGCAGCTTTGGACAGGGGACAGATACGCAGTATTTT. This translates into CASSFGQGTDTQYF.

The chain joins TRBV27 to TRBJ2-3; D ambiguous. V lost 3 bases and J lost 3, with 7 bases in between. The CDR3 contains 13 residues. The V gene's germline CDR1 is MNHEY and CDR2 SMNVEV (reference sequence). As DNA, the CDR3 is TGTGCCAGCAGTTTCGGTTTGACAGATACGCAGTATTTT. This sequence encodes CASSFGLTDTQYF.

The CDR3 here is CASSPRGDGYTF. CDR3 DNA sequence: TGTGCCAGCAGTCCTCGGGGGGATGGCTACACCTTC. J is TRBJ1-2 and V is TRBV27; tentative D call: TRBD1 (5 bases). Per germline, CDR1 MNHEY and CDR2 SMNVEV (reference sequence). The CDR3 length is 12 residues. V was trimmed by 5 bases and J by 6 bases, leaving 10 bases between them.